This T cell receptor beta chain was documented in a study of T cells in Graves' hyperthyroidism and ophthalmopathy. This clonotype appeared many times. Over 18 months, lack of ophthalmopathy progression marked Graves' hyperthyroidism as stable. Every diagnosis used clinical symptoms, serum thyroxine and TRAb, thyroid ultrasound and orbital computed tomography. V lost 3 bases, J lost 0 bases, and 4 bases lay in between. CDR3 length: 12 residues. Germline V gene sequence: CDR1 DFQATT, CDR2 SNEGSKA (reference sequence). RNA transcripts gave rise to amplified TCR beta CDR3 regions. The study used the HTBI primer set for a first-round RT-PCR of the TCR CDR3. TCRdb reprocessed the multiplex PCR reads with MiXCR, giving one entry per CDR3 protein. The sample holds around 97,000 distinct CDR3 sequences, roughly 44% seen once.

The source of this sequence is a middle-aged man with Graves' hyperthyroidism. The chain employs TRBV20-1 and TRBJ2-3, with D uncertain. Sequenced input: blood. CDR3 sequence (DNA): TGCAGTGCTAGGACTAGCACAGATACGCAGTATTTT. Encoded protein: CSARTSTDTQYF.